One and the same sample provided the 25 T cell receptor beta chains below, sequenced in a study of cytomegalovirus exposure and HLA in healthy donors listed by TCRdb under 2017. Library creation used the immunoSEQ multiplex PCR assay. The multiplex PCR relied on a mix of 60 forward primers for TCR Vbeta segments and 13 reverse primers for TCR Jbeta segments. This is the immuneACCESS table as TCRdb keeps it, with only in-frame sequences that have V and J called. A part of the clones is gone; compared with another copy, unresolved V genes explain less than half, and the rest is unexplained. The sample table shows around 120,000 clones, and 81% are seen once. About 1.8% of the sample comes from the top ten. The specimen was PBMCs. These receptors were obtained from a man between 18 and 35 years old in good health and CMV-seronegative.

This clone was seen just once. The genes are TRBV11-2 and TRBJ2-1; unclear D gene. The germline gives CDR1 SGHAT, CDR2 FQNNGV. The ends were cut back, 4 bases at V and 0 bases at J, with 10 bases in the middle. The CDR3 is 15 residues long. For the CDR3, the DNA is TGTGCCAGCAGCTCGACTGAGAGCTCCTACAATGAGCAGTTCTTC. Amino acid sequence: CASSSTESSYNEQFF.

The V call is TRBV27, the J call TRBJ1-1; TRBD1 matches at 12 bases. The CDR3 is made up of 14 amino acids. Trimming removed 8 bases from V and 3 bases from J; junction bases left unmatched: 4. Germline assignment: CDR1 MNHEY and CDR2 SMNVEV (reference sequence). CDR3 loop: CASPGQGAYTEAFF. DNA for the CDR3: TGTGCCAGCCCGGGACAGGGGGCATACACTGAAGCTTTCTTT.

The CDR3 is CSAKAGDGYTF. CDR3 nucleotide sequence: TGCAGCGCAAAGGCAGGGGATGGCTACACCTTC. V and J are TRBV29-1 and TRBJ1-2; perhaps TRBD1 as D (6 bases). The CDR3 has 11 residues. Trimming shortened V by 7 bases and J by 6 bases, and 12 bases separated the two germline ends. The germline CDR1 and CDR2 sequences are SQVTM and ANQGSEA. Supplemented by reference TRBV29-1 and TRBJ1-2, the full variable domain reads SAVISQKPSRDICQRGTSLTIQCQVDSQVTMMFWYRQQPGQSLTLIATANQGSEATYESGFVIDKFPISRPNLTFSTLTVSNMSPEDSSIYLCSAKAGDGYTFGSGTRLTVV.

As regards this clone: Compared with germline, one end of the junction differs, possibly owing to a read error. This chain connects TRBV7-9 to TRBJ1-1; D is possibly TRBD1 (5 bases). CDR1 is SEHNR and CDR2 is FQNEAQ in the germline V gene (reference sequence). The CDR3 length is 12 residues. The CDR3 DNA follows: TGTTCCAGCAGCTCGGGGGGCACTGAAGCTTTCTTT. Its protein product is CSSSSGGTEAFF. Complete variable domain (other parts from reference TRBV7-9 and TRBJ1-1): DTGVSQNPRHKITKRGQNVTFRCDPISEHNRLYWYRQTLGQGPEFLTYFQNEAQLEKSRLLSDRFSAERPKGSFSTLEIQRTEQGDSAMYLCSSSSGGTEAFFGQGTRLTVV.

This chain links TRBV4-1 with TRBJ1-2; 7 bases are shared with TRBD1. Germline loops: CDR1 MGHRA, CDR2 YSYEKL. CDR3 length: 17 residues. After removal of 1 base from V and 6 bases from J, the junction contained 14 bases not matched to a gene. The CDR3 region has the DNA TGCGCCAGCAGCCAAGGCGATCAAAGGGGGCGCAAAAATGGCTACACCTTC. This encodes CASSQGDQRGRKNGYTF.

J is TRBJ1-2 and V is TRBV2, with D uncertain. V gave up 6 bases and J gave up 2 bases, with 16 bases separating them. CDR3 length: 15 residues. CDR1 is SNHLY, CDR2 FYNNEI, per germline. CDR3 nucleotides: TGTGCCAGCAGGGGAGGCCTCGCCGGAAACTATGGCTACACCTTC. Amino acids: CASRGGLAGNYGYTF.

The rearrangement links TRBV6-5 to TRBJ1-2; the match to TRBD1 covers 9 bases. CDR1 is MNHEY, CDR2 SVGAGI, per germline. V dropped 6 bases and J dropped 5; count of bases not matched to a gene: 10. CDR3 length: 15 residues. CDR3 sequence reads: CASSPRDREVYGYTF. CDR3 sequence (DNA): TGTGCCAGCAGCCCCCGGGACAGGGAGGTTTATGGCTACACCTTC.

The chain carries TRBV11-2 and TRBJ2-6; D unclear. The CDR3 has 16 amino acids. V dropped 5 bases and J dropped 2 bases, with 13 bases sitting between them. Germline lookup yields CDR1 SGHAT and CDR2 FQNNGV. The CDR3 DNA is TGTGCCAGCAGCCAATCCGGGTCCCCTGGGGCCAACGTCCTGACTTTC. Protein product: CASSQSGSPGANVLTF.

The CDR3 reads CASSEPGTGVEGYTF. CDR3 in DNA: TGTGCCAGCAGTGAACCGGGGACAGGGGTGGAGGGCTACACCTTC. V usage is TRBV2 and J usage is TRBJ1-2; 10 bases align to TRBD1. V shed 2 bases and J 8 bases; nucleotides not matched to a gene: 8. CDR3 length equals 15 residues. Germline V gives CDR1 SNHLY, CDR2 FYNNEI.

The chain recombines TRBV7-6 with TRBJ2-5; TRBD2 aligns across 7 bases. This CDR3 contains 14 residues. The ends lost 0 bases at V and 5 bases at J; junction bases unmatched: 3. Germline V gene data show CDR1 as SGHVS and CDR2 as FNYEAQ. The CDR3 region has the DNA TGTGCCAGCAGCTTAGCCAGGGACTATGAGACCCAGTACTTC. Its translation: CASSLARDYETQYF.

The V gene is TRBV6-4, the J gene TRBJ2-1; D not certain. Germline loops: CDR1 MRHNA, CDR2 SNTAGT. This CDR3 has 13 amino acids. V lost 9 bases and J lost 9, with 18 bases in between. In nucleotides, the CDR3 is TGTGCCAGTCTGCTGGTGGTAGTGCGTGAGCAGTTCTTC. It codes for CASLLVVVREQFF.

The J gene is TRBJ2-7, the V gene TRBV5-6; 7 bases are shared with TRBD2. With V trimmed by 4 bases and J by 6 bases, 4 bases remained unmatched. In germline, CDR1 is SGHDT, CDR2 YYEEEE. This CDR3 is 12 amino acids long. CDR3 sequence: CASSGGGGEQYF. The CDR3 nucleotides read TGTGCCAGCAGCGGGGGGGGAGGCGAGCAGTACTTC.

This rearrangement joins TRBV19 to TRBJ1-3, with D perhaps TRBD1 (6 bases). Trimming took 4 bases from V and 0 from J, leaving 7 bases between them. This CDR3 is 14 amino acids long. Germline CDR1 and CDR2: LNHDA and SQIVND (reference sequence). For the CDR3, the DNA is TGTGCCAGTAGTAACAGGGTCTCTGGAAACACCATATATTTT. It encodes CASSNRVSGNTIYF. The full variable domain, in which reference TRBV19 and TRBJ1-3 provide the parts outside the CDR3, is DGGITQSPKYLFRKEGQNVTLSCEQNLNHDAMYWYRQDPGQGLRLIYYSQIVNDFQKGDIAEGYSVSREKKESFPLTVTSAQKNPTAFYLCASSNRVSGNTIYFGEGSWLTVV.

The chain is built from TRBV11-2 and TRBJ2-5; TRBD2 matches 12 bases. Germline V gene data show CDR1 as SGHAT and CDR2 as FQNNGV. There are 16 residues in the CDR3. Losses at the gene ends were 5 bases for V and 4 bases for J; bases not matched to a gene: 8. The CDR3 DNA is TGTGCCAGCAGCCTCGTTCCTAGCGGGGGGGGAGAGACCCAGTACTTC. Its translation is CASSLVPSGGGETQYF.

The rearrangement links TRBV10-2 to TRBJ1-5, with a possible D match to TRBD1 (5 bases). The CDR3 extends over 16 amino acids. Germline lookup yields CDR1 WSHSY and CDR2 SAAADI. Trimming pared 0 bases from V and 4 bases from J, leaving 13 bases between. The CDR3 DNA follows: TGCGCCAGCAGTGAGTCGGGACTGTCCATGAATCAGCCCCAGCATTTT. Protein sequence: CASSESGLSMNQPQHF.

The rearrangement uses TRBV19 and TRBJ1-3; weak D call: TRBD1 (6 bases). This CDR3 spans 14 amino acids. The V end lost 4 bases, the J end lost 0 bases, and 7 bases lay between the germline ends. Germline V gene sequence: CDR1 LNHDA, CDR2 SQIVND (reference sequence). CDR3 residues: CASSTGVSGNTIYF. The CDR3, as DNA: TGTGCCAGTAGTACAGGGGTCTCTGGAAACACCATATATTTT.

V usage is TRBV28 and J usage is TRBJ1-2; perhaps TRBD1 as D (6 bases). The V and J ends lost 2 bases and 6 bases respectively, with 16 bases between them. CDR3 length equals 15 residues. Germline V gene data show CDR1 as MDHEN and CDR2 as SYDVKM. The DNA of the CDR3 is TGTGCCAGCAGTTTAGGGGGCGGGGGGGAAAATGGCTACACCTTC. This sequence encodes CASSLGGGGENGYTF.

The V gene is TRBV5-6, the J gene TRBJ2-5; 7 bases are a match to TRBD2. The trim removed 4 bases at V and 4 bases at J, leaving 16 bases unmatched. The germline V gene encodes CDR1 SGHDT and CDR2 YYEEEE. The CDR3 spans 17 residues. The CDR3 spells CASSLFDLWGGGETQYF. The CDR3 region has the DNA TGTGCCAGCAGCCTCTTCGACTTGTGGGGGGGTGGAGAGACCCAGTACTTC.

This clone was seen only a few times. The rearrangement links TRBV2 to TRBJ2-6, with TRBD2 matching 9 bases. The CDR3 is 17 residues long. V shed 6 bases, J shed 0 bases, and the junction held 6 bases outside the gene matches. CDR1 SNHLY and CDR2 FYNNEI come from the germline V gene. CDR3 nucleotide sequence: TGTGCCAGCAGCCAAGCGGGGGGAATCTCTGGGGCCAACGTCCTGACTTTC. As protein: CASSQAGGISGANVLTF.

V usage is TRBV4-2 and J usage is TRBJ1-1; possibly TRBD1 for D (5 bases). Trimming pared 0 bases from V and 5 bases from J, leaving 19 bases between. The CDR3 has 17 amino acids. Looked up from germline, CDR1 is LGHNA and CDR2 is YNFKEQ. CDR3 nucleotides: TGTGCCAGCAGCCAAGAACGGGCAGGGCAAGCGAGTACTGAAGCTTTCTTT. It translates to CASSQERAGQASTEAFF.

The table lists this clone with a count of one. The chain has TRBV20-1 and TRBJ2-3; D not certain. CDR3 length: 11 residues. Trimming shortened V by 6 bases and J by 5 bases, and 9 bases separated the two germline ends. The germline V gene encodes CDR1 DFQATT and CDR2 SNEGSKA (reference sequence). CDR3 nucleotide sequence: TGCAGTGCCGACCGGGTAGATACGCAGTATTTT. This sequence encodes CSADRVDTQYF.

V and J are TRBV5-6 and TRBJ1-4, with TRBD1 as a possible D gene (5 bases). V was cut by 3 bases and J by 8 bases, with 14 bases left in between. Germline loops: CDR1 SGHDT, CDR2 YYEEEE. The CDR3 runs to 14 residues. The CDR3 coding sequence is TGTGCCAGCAGCTCAGGGAGGGCGGGCGAAAAACTGTTTTTT. The encoded protein is CASSSGRAGEKLFF.

The gene calls are TRBV27 and TRBJ2-1, with 8 bases aligning to TRBD2. Per germline, CDR1 MNHEY and CDR2 SMNVEV (reference sequence). Trimming removed 5 bases from V and 4 bases from J; junction bases left unmatched: 7. This CDR3 contains 15 residues. CDR3 protein: CASSVLAGGYNEQFF. The CDR3 DNA reads TGTGCCAGCAGTGTGCTGGCGGGGGGATACAATGAGCAGTTCTTC.

This clone was picked up a small number of times. The V and J genes are TRBV12-2 and TRBJ2-3; no check of the table's D call, TRBD2, against the DNA was made. TRBV12-2 is a known pseudogene. This CDR3 has 15 amino acids. The CDR3 loop is CASRLERTSTDTQYF. The CDR3 DNA reads TGTGCAAGTCGCTTAGAGAGGACTAGCACAGATACGCAGTATTTT.

The chain carries TRBV4-2 and TRBJ2-1; TRBD2 matches at 9 bases. The CDR3 totals 18 residues. J was trimmed by 2 bases and V by 1 base; bases with no gene match: 9. From germline, CDR1 is LGHNA and CDR2 YNFKEQ. The CDR3 nucleotides read TGTGCCAGCAGCCAAGGAAGAGAGCGGGGGGCGGCCTACAATGAGCAGTTCTTC. Its translation is CASSQGRERGAAYNEQFF.